The entry below gives a single T cell receptor beta chain sequence along with its context. Its antigen is unidentified. The data were obtained in a study of T cells in Graves' hyperthyroidism and ophthalmopathy. General study results and limits: Within blood appeared most thyroid clonotypes that had expanded above 0.001. In the analysis, a 13 V-J model separated ophthalmopathy from stable hyperthyroidism. Before onset, by a median of approximately 6.2 months, the model predicted ophthalmopathy.

Researchers amplified the TCR beta CDR3 regions from RNA transcripts. The primer set for the first-round RT-PCR of the TCR CDR3 was HTBI. TCRdb re-called the multiplex PCR reads through MiXCR, storing one row per CDR3 protein. The sample lists 730,000 or so distinct CDR3 sequences, around 20% occurring once. Blood dates from first hyperthyroidism diagnosis, before any ophthalmopathy symptoms. The germline V gene encodes CDR1 DFQATT and CDR2 SNEGSKA (reference sequence). CDR3 length: 13 residues. Trimming stripped 3 bases from V and 8 bases from J, with 16 bases between. The rearrangement links TRBV20-1 to TRBJ1-2; no reliable D call. The TCR originated in a woman aged 50 to 60 with Graves' hyperthyroidism that later progressed to Graves' ophthalmopathy. Sequencing input: blood. This CDR3 reads CSASPSLSGGYTF. The DNA of the CDR3 is TGCAGTGCTAGTCCCTCCCTATCGGGGGGCTACACCTTC.